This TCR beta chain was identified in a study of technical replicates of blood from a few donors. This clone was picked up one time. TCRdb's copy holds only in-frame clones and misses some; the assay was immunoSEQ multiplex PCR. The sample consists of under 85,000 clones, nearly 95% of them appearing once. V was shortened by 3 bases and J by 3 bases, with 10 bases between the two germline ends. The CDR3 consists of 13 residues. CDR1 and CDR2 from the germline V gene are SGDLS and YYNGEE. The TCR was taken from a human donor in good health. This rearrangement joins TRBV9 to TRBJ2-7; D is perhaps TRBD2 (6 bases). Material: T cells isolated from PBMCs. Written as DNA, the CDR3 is TGTGCCAGCAGCGGAGGGGACTTCTACGAGCAGTACTTC. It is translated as CASSGGDFYEQYF. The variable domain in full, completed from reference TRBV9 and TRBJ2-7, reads DSGVTQTPKHLITATGQRVTLRCSPRSGDLSVYWYQQSLDQGLQFLIQYYNGEERAKGNILERFSAQQFPDLHSELNLSSLELGDSALYFCASSGGDFYEQYFGPGTRLTVT.